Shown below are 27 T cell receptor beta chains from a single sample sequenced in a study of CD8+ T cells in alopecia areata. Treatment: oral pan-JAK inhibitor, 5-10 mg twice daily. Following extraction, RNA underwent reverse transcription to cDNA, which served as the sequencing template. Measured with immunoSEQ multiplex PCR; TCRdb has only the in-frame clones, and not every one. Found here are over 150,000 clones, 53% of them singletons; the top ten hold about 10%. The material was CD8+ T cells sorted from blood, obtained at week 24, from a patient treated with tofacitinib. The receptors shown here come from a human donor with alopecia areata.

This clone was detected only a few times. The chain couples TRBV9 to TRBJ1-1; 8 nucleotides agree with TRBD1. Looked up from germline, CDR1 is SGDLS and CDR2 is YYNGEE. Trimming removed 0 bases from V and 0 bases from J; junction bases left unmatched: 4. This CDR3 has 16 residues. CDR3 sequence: CASSVAEQGVNTEAFF. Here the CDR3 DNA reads TGTGCCAGCAGCGTAGCCGAACAGGGGGTGAACACTGAAGCTTTCTTT.

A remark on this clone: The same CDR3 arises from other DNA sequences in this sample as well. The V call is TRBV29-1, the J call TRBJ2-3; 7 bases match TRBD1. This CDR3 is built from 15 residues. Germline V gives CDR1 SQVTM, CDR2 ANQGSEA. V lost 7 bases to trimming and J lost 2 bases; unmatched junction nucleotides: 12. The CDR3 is CSAGAGTENTDTQYF. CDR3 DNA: TGCAGCGCAGGTGCCGGGACAGAGAACACAGATACGCAGTATTTT.

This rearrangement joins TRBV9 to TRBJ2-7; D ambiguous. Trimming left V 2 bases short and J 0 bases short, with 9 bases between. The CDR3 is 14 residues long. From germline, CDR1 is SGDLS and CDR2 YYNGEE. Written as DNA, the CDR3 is TGTGCCAGCAGCGTGGACGGATCCTCCTACGAGCAGTACTTC. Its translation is CASSVDGSSYEQYF.

The CDR3 DNA reads as TGTGCCAGCAGCGGGACTGGCACTGAAGCTTTCTTT. This gives the protein CASSGTGTEAFF. The genes are TRBV13 and TRBJ1-1; D is perhaps TRBD1 (5 bases). The germline V and J ends were trimmed by 5 bases and 4 bases, with 8 bases remaining between them. Germline loops: CDR1 PRHDT, CDR2 FYEKMQ (reference sequence). The CDR3 extends over 12 amino acids.

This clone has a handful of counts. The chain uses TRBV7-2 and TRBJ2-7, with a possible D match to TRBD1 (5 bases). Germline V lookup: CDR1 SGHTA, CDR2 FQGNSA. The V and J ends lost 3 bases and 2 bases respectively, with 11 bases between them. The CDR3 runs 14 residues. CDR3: CASSLDTEAYEQYF. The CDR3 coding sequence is TGTGCCAGCAGCTTGGACACAGAAGCCTACGAGCAGTACTTC.

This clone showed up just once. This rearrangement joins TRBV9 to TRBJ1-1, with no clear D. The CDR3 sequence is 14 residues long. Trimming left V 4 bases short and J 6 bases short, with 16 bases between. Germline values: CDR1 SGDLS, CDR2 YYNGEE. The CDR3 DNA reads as TGTGCCAGCAGCCCTATTGCGGGGAGCCCTGAAGCTTTCTTT. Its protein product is CASSPIAGSPEAFF.

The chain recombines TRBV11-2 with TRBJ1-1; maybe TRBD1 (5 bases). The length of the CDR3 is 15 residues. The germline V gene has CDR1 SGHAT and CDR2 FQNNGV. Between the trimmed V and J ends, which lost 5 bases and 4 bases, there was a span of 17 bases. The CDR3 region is CASSPGTLGGTEAFF. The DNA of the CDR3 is TGTGCCAGCAGCCCCGGGACTTTGGGGGGCACTGAAGCTTTCTTT. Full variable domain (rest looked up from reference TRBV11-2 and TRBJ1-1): EAGVAQSPRYKIIEKRQSVAFWCNPISGHATLYWYQQILGQGPKLLIQFQNNGVVDDSQLPKDRFSAERLKGVDSTLKIQPAKLEDSAVYLCASSPGTLGGTEAFFGQGTRLTVV.

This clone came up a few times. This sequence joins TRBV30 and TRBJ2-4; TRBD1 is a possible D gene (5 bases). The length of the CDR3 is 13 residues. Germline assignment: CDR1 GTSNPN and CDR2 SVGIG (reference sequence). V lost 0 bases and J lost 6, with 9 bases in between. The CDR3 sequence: CAWSVVQGNIQYF. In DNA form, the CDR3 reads TGTGCCTGGAGTGTAGTTCAGGGAAACATTCAGTACTTC.

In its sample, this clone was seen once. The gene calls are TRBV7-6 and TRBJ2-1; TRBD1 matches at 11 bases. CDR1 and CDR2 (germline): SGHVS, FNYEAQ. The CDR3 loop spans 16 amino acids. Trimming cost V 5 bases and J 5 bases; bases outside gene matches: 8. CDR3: CASSAPGTGGNNEQFF. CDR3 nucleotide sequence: TGTGCCAGCAGCGCCCCCGGGACAGGGGGAAACAATGAGCAGTTCTTC.

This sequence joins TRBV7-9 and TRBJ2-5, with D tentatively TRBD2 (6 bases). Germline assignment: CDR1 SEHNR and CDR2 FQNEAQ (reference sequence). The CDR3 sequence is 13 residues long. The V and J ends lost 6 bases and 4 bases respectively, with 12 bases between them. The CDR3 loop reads CASSPTGGETQYF. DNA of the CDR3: TGTGCCAGCAGTCCTACCGGGGGAGAGACCCAGTACTTC.

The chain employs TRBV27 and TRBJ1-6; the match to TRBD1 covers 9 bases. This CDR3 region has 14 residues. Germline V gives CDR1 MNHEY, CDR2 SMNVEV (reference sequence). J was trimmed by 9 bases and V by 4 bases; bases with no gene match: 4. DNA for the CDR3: TGTGCCAGCAGTTGGACAGGGGTTGGTTCACCCCTCCACTTT. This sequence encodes CASSWTGVGSPLHF.

CDR3 nucleotides: TGTGCCAGCAGCTTAGGGGCGGGGGCCTACAATGAGCAGTTCTTC. Residues: CASSLGAGAYNEQFF. This chain joins TRBV13 and TRBJ2-1, with 7 bases that match TRBD2. The junction had 1 base not matched to a gene; V was cut back by 0 bases and J by 2 bases. Germline V CDR1 and CDR2: PRHDT, FYEKMQ (reference sequence). CDR3 length: 15 residues.

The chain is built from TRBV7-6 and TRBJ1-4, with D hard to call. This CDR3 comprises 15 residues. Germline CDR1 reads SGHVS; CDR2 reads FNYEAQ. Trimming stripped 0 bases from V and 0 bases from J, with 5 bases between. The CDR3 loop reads CASSLAYSTNEKLFF. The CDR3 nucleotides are TGTGCCAGCAGCTTAGCGTACTCAACTAATGAAAAACTGTTTTTT.

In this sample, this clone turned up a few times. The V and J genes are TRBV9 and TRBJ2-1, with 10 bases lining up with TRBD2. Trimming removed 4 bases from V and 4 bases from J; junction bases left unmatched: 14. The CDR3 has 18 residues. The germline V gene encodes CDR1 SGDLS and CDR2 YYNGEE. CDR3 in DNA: TGTGCCAGCAGCACCACAACTAGCGGGGCGTCTTCTTACAATGAGCAGTTCTTC. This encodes CASSTTTSGASSYNEQFF.

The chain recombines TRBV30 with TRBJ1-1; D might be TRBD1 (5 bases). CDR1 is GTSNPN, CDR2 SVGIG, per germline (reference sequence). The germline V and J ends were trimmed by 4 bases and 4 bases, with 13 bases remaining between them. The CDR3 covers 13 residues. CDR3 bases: TGTGCCTGGAAGGAGGGGCTCGGCACTGAAGCTTTCTTT. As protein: CAWKEGLGTEAFF. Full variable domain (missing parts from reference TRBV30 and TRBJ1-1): SQTIHQWPATLVQPVGSPLSLECTVEGTSNPNLYWYRQAAGRGLQLLFYSVGIGQISSEVPQNLSASRPQDRQFILSSKKLLLSDSGFYLCAWKEGLGTEAFFGQGTRLTVV.

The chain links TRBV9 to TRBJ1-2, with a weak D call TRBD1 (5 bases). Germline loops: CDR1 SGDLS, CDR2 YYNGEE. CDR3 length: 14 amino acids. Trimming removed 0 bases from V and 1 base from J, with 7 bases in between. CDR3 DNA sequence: TGTGCCAGCAGCGTAGCGGACAATAACTATGGCTACACCTTC. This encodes CASSVADNNYGYTF.

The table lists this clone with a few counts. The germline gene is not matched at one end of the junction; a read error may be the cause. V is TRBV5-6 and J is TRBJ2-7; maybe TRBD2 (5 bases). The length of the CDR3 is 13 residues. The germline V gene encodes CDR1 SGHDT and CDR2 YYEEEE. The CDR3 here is CASSLGRAYEQYF. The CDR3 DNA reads TGTGCCAGCAGTTTGGGGAGAGCCTACGAGCAGTACTTC. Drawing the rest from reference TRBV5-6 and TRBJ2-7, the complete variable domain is DAGVTQSPTHLIKTRGQQVTLRCSPKSGHDTVSWYQQALGQGPQFIFQYYEEEERQRGNFPDRFSGHQFPNYSSELNVNALLLGDSALYLCASSLGRAYEQYFGPGTRLTVT.

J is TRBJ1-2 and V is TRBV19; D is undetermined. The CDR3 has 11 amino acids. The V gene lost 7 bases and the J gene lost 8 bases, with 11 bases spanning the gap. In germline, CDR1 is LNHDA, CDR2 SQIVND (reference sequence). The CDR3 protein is CASTGDGGYTF. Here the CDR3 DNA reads TGTGCCAGTACGGGAGATGGAGGCTACACCTTC.

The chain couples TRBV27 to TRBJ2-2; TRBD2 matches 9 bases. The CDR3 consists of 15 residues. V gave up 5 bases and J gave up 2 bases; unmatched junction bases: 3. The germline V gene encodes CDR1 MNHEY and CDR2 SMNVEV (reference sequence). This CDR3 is CASSGSGGNTGELFF. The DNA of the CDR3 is TGTGCCAGCAGTGGTAGCGGGGGAAACACCGGGGAGCTGTTTTTT.

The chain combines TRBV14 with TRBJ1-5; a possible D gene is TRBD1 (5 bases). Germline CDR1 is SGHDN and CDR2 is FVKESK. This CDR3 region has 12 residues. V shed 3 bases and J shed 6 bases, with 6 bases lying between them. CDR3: CASSHGGQPQHF. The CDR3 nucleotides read TGTGCCAGCAGCCACGGGGGTCAGCCCCAGCATTTT.

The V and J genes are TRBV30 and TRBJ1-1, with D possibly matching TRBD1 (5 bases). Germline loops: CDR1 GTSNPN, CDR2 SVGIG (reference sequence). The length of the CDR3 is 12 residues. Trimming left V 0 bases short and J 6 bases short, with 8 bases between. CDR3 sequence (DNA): TGTGCCTGGAGTGTCGGGGGACCTGAAGCTTTCTTT. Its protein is CAWSVGGPEAFF.

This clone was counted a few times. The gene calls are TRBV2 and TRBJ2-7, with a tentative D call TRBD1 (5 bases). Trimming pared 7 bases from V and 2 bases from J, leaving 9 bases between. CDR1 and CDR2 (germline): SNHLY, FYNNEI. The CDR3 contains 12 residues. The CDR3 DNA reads TGTGCCAGCAATGGGGCCACCTACGAGCAGTACTTC. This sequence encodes CASNGATYEQYF. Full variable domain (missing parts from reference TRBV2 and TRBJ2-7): EPEVTQTPSHQVTQMGQEVILRCVPISNHLYFYWYRQILGQKVEFLVSFYNNEISEKSEIFDDQFSVERPDGSNFTLKIRSTKLEDSAMYFCASNGATYEQYFGPGTRLTVT.

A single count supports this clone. The CDR3 nucleotides read TGCAGCGTTCAGGACGGGAACTATGGCTACACCTTC. This encodes CSVQDGNYGYTF. V is TRBV29-1 and J is TRBJ1-2; D gene uncertain. The V and J ends lost 5 bases and 2 bases respectively, with 9 bases between them. The CDR3 length is 12 residues. CDR1 SQVTM and CDR2 ANQGSEA come from the germline V gene.

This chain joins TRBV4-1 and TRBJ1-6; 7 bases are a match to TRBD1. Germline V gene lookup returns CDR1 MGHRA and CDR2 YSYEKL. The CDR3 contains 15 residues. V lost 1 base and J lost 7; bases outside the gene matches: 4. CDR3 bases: TGCGCCAGCAGCCAAGCCGACAGGGAGAATTCACCCCTCCACTTT. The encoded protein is CASSQADRENSPLHF.

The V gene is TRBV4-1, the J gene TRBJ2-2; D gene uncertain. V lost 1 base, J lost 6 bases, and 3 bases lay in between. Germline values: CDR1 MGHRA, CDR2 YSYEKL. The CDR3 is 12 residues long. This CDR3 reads CASSQGSGELFF. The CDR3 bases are TGCGCCAGCAGCCAAGGTTCCGGGGAGCTGTTTTTT.

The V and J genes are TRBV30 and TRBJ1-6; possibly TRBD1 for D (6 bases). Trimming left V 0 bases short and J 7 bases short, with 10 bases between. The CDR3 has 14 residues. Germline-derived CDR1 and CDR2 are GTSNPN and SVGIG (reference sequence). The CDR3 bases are TGTGCCTGGAGTGTACAGGGTGAGAATTCACCCCTCCACTTT. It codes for CAWSVQGENSPLHF. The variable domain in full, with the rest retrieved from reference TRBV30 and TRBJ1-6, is SQTIHQWPATLVQPVGSPLSLECTVEGTSNPNLYWYRQAAGRGLQLLFYSVGIGQISSEVPQNLSASRPQDRQFILSSKKLLLSDSGFYLCAWSVQGENSPLHFGNGTRLTVT.

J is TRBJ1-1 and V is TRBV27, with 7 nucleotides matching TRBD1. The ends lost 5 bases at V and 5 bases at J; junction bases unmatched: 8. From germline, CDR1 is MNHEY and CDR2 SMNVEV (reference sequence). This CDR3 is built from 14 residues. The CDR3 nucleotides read TGTGCCAGCAGTGCACGACAGGGTTGGACTGAAGCTTTCTTT. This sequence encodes CASSARQGWTEAFF.